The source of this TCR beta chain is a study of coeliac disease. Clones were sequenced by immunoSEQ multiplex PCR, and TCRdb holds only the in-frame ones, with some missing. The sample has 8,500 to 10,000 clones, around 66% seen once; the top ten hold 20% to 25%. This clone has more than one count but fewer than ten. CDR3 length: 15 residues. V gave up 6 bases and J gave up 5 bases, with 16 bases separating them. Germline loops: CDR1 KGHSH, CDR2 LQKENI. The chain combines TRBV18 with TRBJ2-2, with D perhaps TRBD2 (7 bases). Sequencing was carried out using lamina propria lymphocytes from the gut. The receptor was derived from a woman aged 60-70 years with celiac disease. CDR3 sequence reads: CASSPPGGRTGELFF. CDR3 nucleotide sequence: TGTGCCAGCTCTCCTCCGGGGGGCCGAACCGGGGAGCTGTTTTTT. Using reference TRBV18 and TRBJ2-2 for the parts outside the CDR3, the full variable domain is NAGVMQNPRHLVRRRGQEARLRCSPMKGHSHVYWYRQLPEEGLKFMVYLQKENIIDESGMPKERFSAEFPKEGPSILRIQQVVRGDSAAYFCASSPPGGRTGELFFGEGSRLTVL.